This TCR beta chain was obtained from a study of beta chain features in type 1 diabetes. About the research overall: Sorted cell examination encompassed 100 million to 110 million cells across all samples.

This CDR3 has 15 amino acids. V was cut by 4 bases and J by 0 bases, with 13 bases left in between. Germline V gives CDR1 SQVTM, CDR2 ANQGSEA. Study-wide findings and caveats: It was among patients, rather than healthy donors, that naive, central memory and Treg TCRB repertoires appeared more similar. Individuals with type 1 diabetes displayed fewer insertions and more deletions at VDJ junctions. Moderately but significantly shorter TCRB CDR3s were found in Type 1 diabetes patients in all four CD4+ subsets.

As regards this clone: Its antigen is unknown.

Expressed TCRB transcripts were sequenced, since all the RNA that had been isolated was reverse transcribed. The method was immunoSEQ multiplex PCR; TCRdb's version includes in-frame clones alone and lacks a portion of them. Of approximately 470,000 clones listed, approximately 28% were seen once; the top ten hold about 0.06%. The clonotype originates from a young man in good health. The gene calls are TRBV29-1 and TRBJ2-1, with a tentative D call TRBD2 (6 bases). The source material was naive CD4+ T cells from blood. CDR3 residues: CSVVGGAVSYNEQFF. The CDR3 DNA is TGCAGCGTTGTGGGGGGAGCGGTCTCCTACAATGAGCAGTTCTTC.